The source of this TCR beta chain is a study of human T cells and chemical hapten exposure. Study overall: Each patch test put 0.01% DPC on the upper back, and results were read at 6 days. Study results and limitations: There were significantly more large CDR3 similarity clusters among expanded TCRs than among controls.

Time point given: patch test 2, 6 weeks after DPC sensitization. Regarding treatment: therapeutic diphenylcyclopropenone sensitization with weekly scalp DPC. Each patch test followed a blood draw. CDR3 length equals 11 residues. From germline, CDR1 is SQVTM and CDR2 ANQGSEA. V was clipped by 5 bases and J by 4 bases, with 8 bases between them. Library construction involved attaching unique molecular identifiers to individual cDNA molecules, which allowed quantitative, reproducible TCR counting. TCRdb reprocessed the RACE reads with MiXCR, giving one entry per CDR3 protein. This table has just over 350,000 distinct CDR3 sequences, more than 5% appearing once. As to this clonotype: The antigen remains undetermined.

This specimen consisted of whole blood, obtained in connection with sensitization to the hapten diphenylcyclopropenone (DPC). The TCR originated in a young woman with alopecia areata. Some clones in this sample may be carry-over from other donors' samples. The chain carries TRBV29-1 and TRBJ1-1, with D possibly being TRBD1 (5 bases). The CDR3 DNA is TGCAGCGTTTTAAGGGGCACTGAAGCTTTCTTT. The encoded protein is CSVLRGTEAFF.